The next 17 T cell receptor beta chains were all read from a single sample in a study of cytomegalovirus exposure and HLA in healthy donors. Amplification used 60 Vbeta primers and 13 Jbeta primers. Sequencing used immunoSEQ multiplex PCR; TCRdb keeps in-frame clones, though not all of them. The sample yields 95,000 to 150,000 clones, about 81% seen once. Sequencing used PBMCs. These receptors were collected from a man aged 35-49 years in good health and CMV-seronegative.

This clone is termed medium-sized. This sequence joins TRBV25-1 and TRBJ1-1; a weak D match, TRBD1 (5 bases). The V and J ends lost 3 bases and 3 bases respectively, with 17 bases between them. From germline, CDR1 is MGHDK and CDR2 SYGVNS. The CDR3 loop spans 16 amino acids. The CDR3 loop is CASSEGYQGAHTEAFF. CDR3 coding DNA: TGTGCCAGCAGTGAGGGATACCAGGGTGCGCACACTGAAGCTTTCTTT.

This rearrangement joins TRBV7-2 to TRBJ1-4; TRBD1 aligns across 7 bases. With V trimmed by 1 base and J by 8 bases, 7 bases remained unmatched. Germline CDR1 reads SGHTA; CDR2 reads FQGNSA. The CDR3 is made up of 15 amino acids. CDR3 nucleotides: TGTGCCAGCAGCTTAGATAACCGGGACAGCGAAAAACTGTTTTTT. This encodes CASSLDNRDSEKLFF.

This chain joins TRBV4-3 and TRBJ2-7; D perhaps matches TRBD1 (5 bases). V was pared by 1 base and J by 2 bases, with 9 bases between. The length of the CDR3 is 14 residues. From germline, CDR1 is LGHNA and CDR2 YSLEER. Here the CDR3 DNA reads TGCGCCAGCAGCCAAGTCCCACAGGCCTACGAGCAGTACTTC. It specifies CASSQVPQAYEQYF.

This clone was counted a single time. One junction end does not reproduce the germline sequence, and a read error may be involved. J is TRBJ2-6 and V is TRBV4-3; tentative D call: TRBD1 (5 bases). Per the germline V gene, CDR1 is LGHNA and CDR2 is YSLEER. The CDR3 is 21 residues long. This CDR3 reads CASSQFRFVAGPTSGANGLTF. The DNA for the CDR3 is TGCGCCAGCAGCCAATTTCGGTTTGTCGCAGGGCCCACCTCTGGGGCCAACGGCCTGACTTTC.

This chain links TRBV29-1 with TRBJ1-2; no reliable D call. Trimming took off 5 bases at V and 8 bases at J, with 18 bases between the two ends. CDR3 length: 13 residues. Germline V gene lookup returns CDR1 SQVTM and CDR2 ANQGSEA. The CDR3 DNA is TGCAGCGTTACCCCTGCGGGGAGTGAAGGCTACACCTTC. Residues: CSVTPAGSEGYTF.

The chain links TRBV7-8 to TRBJ1-2, with D unclear. V was shortened by 1 base and J by 4 bases, with 7 bases between the two germline ends. The CDR3 loop spans 13 amino acids. Per germline, CDR1 SGHVS and CDR2 FQNEAQ. The CDR3 DNA is TGTGCCAGCAGCTTAGGACGGAGCTATGGCTACACCTTC. It specifies CASSLGRSYGYTF. The whole variable domain, filled in from reference TRBV7-8 and TRBJ1-2, reads GAGVSQSPRYKVAKRGQDVALRCDPISGHVSLFWYQQALGQGPEFLTYFQNEAQLDKSGLPSDRFFAERPEGSVSTLKIQRTQQEDSAVYLCASSLGRSYGYTFGSGTRLTVV.

The chain combines TRBV11-2 with TRBJ2-3, with D uncertain. The V end was cut by 2 bases, the J end by 1 base, with 7 bases between. CDR3 length equals 14 residues. Germline CDR1 is SGHAT and CDR2 is FQNNGV. Written as DNA, the CDR3 is TGTGCCAGCAGCTTATCCCGGGGCACAGATACGCAGTATTTT. Its translation is CASSLSRGTDTQYF.

This chain links TRBV25-1 with TRBJ2-7, with D maybe TRBD1 (5 bases). V gave up 5 bases and J gave up 2 bases, with 13 bases separating them. The CDR3 is made up of 14 amino acids. From germline, CDR1 is MGHDK and CDR2 SYGVNS. CDR3 nucleotide sequence: TGTGCCAGCAGTTTTCAGGGTTCCGCCTACGAGCAGTACTTC. The encoded protein is CASSFQGSAYEQYF.

This clone was detected only a few times. The rearrangement links TRBV10-2 to TRBJ2-5; TRBD2 agrees at 8 bases. Per germline, CDR1 WSHSY and CDR2 SAAADI. V shed 2 bases, J shed 4 bases, and the junction held 6 bases outside the gene matches. The CDR3 is 15 amino acids. CDR3 amino acids: CASSEDAGGAETQYF. CDR3 bases: TGCGCCAGCAGTGAGGACGCGGGGGGCGCAGAGACCCAGTACTTC.

The chain has TRBV2 and TRBJ1-4; no clear D gene. Germline V CDR1 and CDR2: SNHLY, FYNNEI. V dropped 8 bases and J dropped 8 bases, with 18 bases sitting between them. The CDR3 runs 14 residues. The CDR3 sequence: CASHPGTTGEKLFF. CDR3 nucleotides: TGTGCCAGCCACCCCGGAACGACGGGGGAAAAACTGTTTTTT.

This clone was seen once. V gene TRBV28 combines with J gene TRBJ2-7; TRBD2 matches at 8 bases. The J segment lost 4 bases and the V segment lost 6 bases, leaving 8 bases of the junction unmatched. Per germline, CDR1 MDHEN and CDR2 SYDVKM. This CDR3 is 14 amino acids long. The CDR3 protein is CASRTGGSLYEQYF. The CDR3, as DNA: TGTGCCAGCAGAACGGGAGGGTCCCTATACGAGCAGTACTTC.

A single count supports this clone. The rearrangement links TRBV27 to TRBJ1-3; D gene ambiguous. V was clipped by 4 bases and J by 0 bases, with 7 bases between them. The CDR3 length is 14 residues. Germline V gene sequence: CDR1 MNHEY, CDR2 SMNVEV (reference sequence). The CDR3 DNA follows: TGTGCCAGCAGTTCCTTTAGCTCTGGAAACACCATATATTTT. This sequence encodes CASSSFSSGNTIYF.

V is TRBV30 and J is TRBJ1-3; 10 bases line up with TRBD1. This CDR3 has 15 residues. Germline V gene sequence: CDR1 GTSNPN, CDR2 SVGIG (reference sequence). With V trimmed by 5 bases and J by 6 bases, 10 bases remained unmatched. The CDR3: CAWGIRDRGANTIYF. The CDR3 DNA sequence: TGTGCCTGGGGGATCCGGGACAGGGGAGCAAACACCATATATTTT.

V is TRBV7-2 and J is TRBJ1-2; 9 bases are shared with TRBD1. V trimming: 5 bases; J trimming: 5 bases; junction bases outside the gene matches: 9. Germline V gene sequence: CDR1 SGHTA, CDR2 FQGNSA. There are 15 residues in the CDR3. The CDR3, as DNA: TGTGCCAGCAGCCATGGATCCGGGACAGGGTATGGCTACACCTTC. It is translated as CASSHGSGTGYGYTF.

The chain uses TRBV5-6 and TRBJ1-4; tentatively, D is TRBD1 (5 bases). Trimming shortened V by 0 bases and J by 10 bases, and 13 bases separated the two germline ends. This CDR3 is 14 amino acids long. CDR1 and CDR2 (germline): SGHDT, YYEEEE. The CDR3 coding sequence is TGTGCCAGCAGCTTGGTGCAGGACGGGGGAAAACTGTTTTTT. This gives the protein CASSLVQDGGKLFF.

This clone was detected only a few times. J is TRBJ2-1 and V is TRBV7-9, with D hard to call. Germline lookup yields CDR1 SEHNR and CDR2 FQNEAQ (reference sequence). V was pared by 10 bases and J by 0 bases, with 10 bases between. The CDR3 runs to 13 residues. The CDR3 DNA sequence: TGTGCCACGACTCTGAGCTCCTACAATGAGCAGTTCTTC. The encoded protein is CATTLSSYNEQFF.

The CDR3 DNA is TGTGCCAGCAGTTACTGGCCCTTACAGGGATCAGATACGCAGTATTTT. This gives the protein CASSYWPLQGSDTQYF. This chain connects TRBV6-6 to TRBJ2-3; a possible D gene is TRBD1 (6 bases). This CDR3 is 16 amino acids long. V was clipped by 1 base and J by 4 bases, with 15 bases between them. Germline values: CDR1 MNHNY, CDR2 SVGAGI (reference sequence).